These 2 T cell receptor beta chains were sequenced from one sample in a study of blood T cell repertoires in COVID-19. Method: immunoSEQ multiplex PCR; TCRdb's copy keeps in-frame clones and lacks some. The data show around 370,000 clones, around nine tenths seen once. The sequenced material came from peripheral blood. All receptors come from a woman in her 70s with COVID-19, enrolled during active disease.

The rearrangement uses TRBV24-1 and TRBJ2-3; maybe TRBD1 (5 bases). Germline V gives CDR1 KGHDR, CDR2 SFDVKD. V gave up 0 bases and J gave up 3 bases, with 12 bases separating them. The CDR3 length is 16 residues. DNA of the CDR3: TGTGCCACCAGTGATTTGCGGCAGGGTCGAACAGATACGCAGTATTTT. This translates into CATSDLRQGRTDTQYF.

This clone appeared a single time. V usage is TRBV7-2 and J usage is TRBJ2-1, with 8 bases fitting TRBD2. The CDR3 loop spans 14 amino acids. The germline V gene encodes CDR1 SGHTA and CDR2 FQGNSA. After removal of 6 bases from V and 3 bases from J, the junction contained 4 bases not matched to a gene. CDR3 nucleotides: TGTGCCAGCAGTCTCACTAGCGGCTACAATGAGCAGTTCTTC. This codes for CASSLTSGYNEQFF.